This entry lists 2 T cell receptor beta chains sequenced from one sample in a study of T-cell reconstitution after alpha-beta-depleted transplantation in children. TCRbeta library preparation incorporated unique molecular identifiers. TCRdb reanalysed the PCR reads using MiXCR and keeps one entry per CDR3 protein. There are about 540,000 distinct CDR3 sequences in the sample; about 17% occur only once, and 3.3% lies in the top ten. Specimen: PBMCs from the stem cell graft donor, collected from the stem cell graft. The origin of the receptors is a human donor who donated a stem cell graft to a child with acute lymphoblastic leukemia.

This clonotype was counted between two and nine times. V gene TRBV5-1 combines with J gene TRBJ2-7, with 9 bases that match TRBD2. V gave up 7 bases and J gave up 7 bases; unmatched junction bases: 9. Per the germline V gene, CDR1 is SGHRS and CDR2 is YFSETQ. This CDR3 comprises 13 residues. The CDR3 nucleotides are TGCGCCAGCCGGCGGGAGGGCCACTGGGAGCAGTACTTC. This codes for CASRREGHWEQYF.

The chain uses TRBV20-1 and TRBJ1-3, with D possibly TRBD1 on 5 matching bases. Germline V gene lookup returns CDR1 DFQATT and CDR2 SNEGSKA (reference sequence). The CDR3 is 15 amino acids. Trimming took 3 bases from V and 0 from J, leaving 12 bases between them. The CDR3 region is CSARLTVHSGNTIYF. The CDR3 DNA reads as TGCAGTGCTAGGCTGACAGTTCACTCTGGAAACACCATATATTTT.